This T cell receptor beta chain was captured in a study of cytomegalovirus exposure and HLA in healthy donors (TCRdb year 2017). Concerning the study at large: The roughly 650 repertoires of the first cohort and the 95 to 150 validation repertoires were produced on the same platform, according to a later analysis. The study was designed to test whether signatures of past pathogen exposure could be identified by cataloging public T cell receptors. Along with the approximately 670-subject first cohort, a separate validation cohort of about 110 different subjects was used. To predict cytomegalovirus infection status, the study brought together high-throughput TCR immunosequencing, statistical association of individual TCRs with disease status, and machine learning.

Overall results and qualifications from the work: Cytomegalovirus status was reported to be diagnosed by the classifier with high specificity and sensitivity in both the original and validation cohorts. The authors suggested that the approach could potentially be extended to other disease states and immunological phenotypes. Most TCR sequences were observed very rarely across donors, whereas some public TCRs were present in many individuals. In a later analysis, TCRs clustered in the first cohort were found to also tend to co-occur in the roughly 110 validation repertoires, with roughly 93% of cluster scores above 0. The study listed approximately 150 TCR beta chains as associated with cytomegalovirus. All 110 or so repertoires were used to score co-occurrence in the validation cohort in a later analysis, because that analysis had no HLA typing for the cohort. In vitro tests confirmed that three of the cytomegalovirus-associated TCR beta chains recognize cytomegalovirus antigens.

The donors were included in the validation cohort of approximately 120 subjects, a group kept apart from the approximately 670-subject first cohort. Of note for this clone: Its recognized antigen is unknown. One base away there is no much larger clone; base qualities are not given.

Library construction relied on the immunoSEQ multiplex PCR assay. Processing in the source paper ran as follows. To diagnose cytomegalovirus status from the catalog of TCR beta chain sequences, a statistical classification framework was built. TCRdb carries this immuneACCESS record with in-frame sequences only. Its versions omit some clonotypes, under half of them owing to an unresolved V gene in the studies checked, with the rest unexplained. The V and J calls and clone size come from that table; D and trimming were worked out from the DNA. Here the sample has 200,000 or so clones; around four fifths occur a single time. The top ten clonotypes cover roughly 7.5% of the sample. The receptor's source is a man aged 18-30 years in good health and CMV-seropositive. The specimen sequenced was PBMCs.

The CDR3 corresponds to CASSGGGTEKLFF. The bases read TGCGCCAGCAGCGGGGGGGGGACTGAAAAACTGTTTTTT. Recombination connected TRBV4-3 to TRBJ1-4, with TRBD1 tentatively as D gene (5 bases match). The CDR3 goes from the cysteine to the phenylalanine over 13 residues. Only the CDR3 portion is preserved as DNA: 39 bases, with reading frame beginning at the first base. The germline V gene encodes CDR1 LGHNA and CDR2 YSLEER. V sheds 5 bases and J sheds 7 bases, leaving 11 bases between their ends.